These 17 T cell receptor beta chains originate from one sample sequenced in a study of identifying expanded T cells in peripheral blood. The repertoire was sequenced with immunoSEQ multiplex PCR; TCRdb's copy has only in-frame clones and lacks some. The sample contains 50,000 or so clones, over 85% of which appear only once. The sequencing sample was made of blood. The receptor source for this set is a person aged 18 to 75 in good health.

This chain uses TRBV7-2 with TRBJ1-5; D perhaps matches TRBD1 (6 bases). V shed 2 bases and J shed 6 bases, with 11 bases lying between them. The CDR3 runs to 14 residues. The V gene's germline CDR1 is SGHTA and CDR2 FQGNSA. This CDR3 reads CASSLRQGSQPQHF. Written as DNA, the CDR3 is TGTGCCAGCAGCTTAAGGCAGGGGAGTCAGCCCCAGCATTTT.

The genes are TRBV10-3 and TRBJ2-3, with 9 bases matching TRBD2. In germline, CDR1 is ENHRY, CDR2 SYGVKD. This CDR3 is 14 amino acids long. V was pared by 7 bases and J by 2 bases, with 4 bases of the junction left unmatched. The CDR3 nucleotides are TGTGCCATCAAGACTAGCGGAATCACAGATACGCAGTATTTT. As protein: CAIKTSGITDTQYF.

The J gene is TRBJ1-2, the V gene TRBV7-2, with 7 bases matching TRBD1. CDR3 length: 12 amino acids. The ends lost 5 bases at V and 8 bases at J; junction bases unmatched: 5. CDR1 and CDR2 (germline): SGHTA, FQGNSA. The CDR3 DNA reads as TGTGCCAGCAGCCCGGGACAGCTAGGCTACACCTTC. Translating gives CASSPGQLGYTF.

V usage is TRBV6-5 and J usage is TRBJ1-4; no reliable D call. Germline CDR1 is MNHEY and CDR2 is SVGAGI. The CDR3 totals 12 residues. Trimming took off 9 bases at V and 6 bases at J, with 11 bases between the two ends. CDR3 in amino acids: CARALGDEKLFF. CDR3 in DNA: TGTGCCAGAGCCCTCGGTGATGAAAAACTGTTTTTT.

The chain has TRBV5-4 and TRBJ1-3, with 7 bases identical to TRBD1. The CDR3 consists of 14 residues. V gave up 5 bases and J gave up 2 bases; unmatched junction bases: 4. The germline CDR1 and CDR2 sequences are SGHNT and YYREEE (reference sequence). The CDR3 nucleotides are TGTGCCAGCAGTCTAACAGGGGCTGGAAACACCATATATTTT. Amino acid sequence: CASSLTGAGNTIYF.

The V call is TRBV7-2, the J call TRBJ2-1, with D tentatively TRBD1 or TRBD2 (5 bases each). Germline loops: CDR1 SGHTA, CDR2 FQGNSA. The length of the CDR3 is 14 residues. Trimming took off 3 bases at V and 9 bases at J, with 15 bases between the two ends. This chain's CDR3 is CASSFGGGRAEQFF. DNA for the CDR3: TGTGCCAGCAGCTTTGGTGGGGGTCGGGCTGAGCAGTTCTTC.

This clone was recorded a few times. The chain combines TRBV28 with TRBJ1-3; D remains ambiguous. Germline CDR1 reads MDHEN; CDR2 reads SYDVKM. The CDR3 runs to 15 residues. V dropped 6 bases and J dropped 0 bases, with 12 bases sitting between them. Written as DNA, the CDR3 is TGTGCCAGCAGCCTCGACCCTAGCTCTGGAAACACCATATATTTT. It encodes CASSLDPSSGNTIYF.

The chain has TRBV9 and TRBJ2-6, with D perhaps matching TRBD1 (5 bases). From germline, CDR1 is SGDLS and CDR2 YYNGEE. V was clipped by 4 bases and J by 2 bases, with 16 bases between them. There are 17 residues in the CDR3. The CDR3 spells CASSRTGLGTGANVLTF. The CDR3 bases are TGTGCCAGCAGCCGTACAGGATTAGGCACTGGGGCCAACGTCCTGACTTTC.

The chain uses TRBV2 and TRBJ1-3; TRBD1 matches at 9 bases. The CDR3 loop spans 14 amino acids. V trimming: 7 bases; J trimming: 7 bases; junction bases outside the gene matches: 8. Germline V gene data show CDR1 as SNHLY and CDR2 as FYNNEI. The CDR3 sequence: CASTRGTGRNTIYF. For the CDR3, the DNA is TGTGCCAGCACGAGAGGGACAGGGAGGAACACCATATATTTT.

This clone has just a few counts. This chain links TRBV19 with TRBJ1-2; D not certain. This CDR3 spans 15 amino acids. Germline V lookup: CDR1 LNHDA, CDR2 SQIVND (reference sequence). V dropped 5 bases and J dropped 5 bases, with 18 bases sitting between them. CDR3 coding DNA: TGTGCCAGTAGTGGGAAGACGACGGTATCATATGGCTACACCTTC. Translating gives CASSGKTTVSYGYTF.

This sequence joins TRBV19 and TRBJ2-2; 11 nucleotides line up with TRBD1. This CDR3 region has 16 residues. V lost 7 bases, J lost 6 bases, and 10 bases stayed unmatched. CDR1 LNHDA and CDR2 SQIVND come from the germline V gene (reference sequence). CDR3 bases: TGTGCCAGTACCTCAATCCGGGACAGGGGGGCCGGGGAGCTGTTTTTT. It encodes CASTSIRDRGAGELFF.

The chain carries TRBV28 and TRBJ2-1; TRBD2 aligns across 10 bases. In germline, CDR1 is MDHEN, CDR2 SYDVKM. The CDR3 length is 14 residues. After removal of 2 bases from V and 11 bases from J, the junction contained 6 bases not matched to a gene. The CDR3 region has the DNA TGTGCCAGCAGTTTAGGTGAAGCGGGAGGGAAGCAGTTCTTC. Its translation: CASSLGEAGGKQFF.

This sequence joins TRBV7-9 and TRBJ2-3, with a possible D match to TRBD2 (5 bases). The germline V gene has CDR1 SEHNR and CDR2 FQNEAQ (reference sequence). This CDR3 contains 16 residues. Trimming stripped 0 bases from V and 3 bases from J, with 13 bases between. This CDR3 is CASSLARAGMTDTQYF. CDR3 DNA: TGTGCCAGCAGCTTAGCGAGGGCGGGCATGACAGATACGCAGTATTTT.

The genes are TRBV9 and TRBJ2-1; D uncertain. Trimming pared 6 bases from V and 3 bases from J, leaving 13 bases between. Germline CDR1 reads SGDLS; CDR2 reads YYNGEE. The CDR3 has 14 residues. CDR3 amino acids: CASTPYPDYNEQFF. The CDR3 coding sequence is TGTGCCAGCACCCCATATCCGGACTACAATGAGCAGTTCTTC. Based on the CDR3 plus reference TRBV9 and TRBJ2-1, the full variable domain is DSGVTQTPKHLITATGQRVTLRCSPRSGDLSVYWYQQSLDQGLQFLIQYYNGEERAKGNILERFSAQQFPDLHSELNLSSLELGDSALYFCASTPYPDYNEQFFGPGTRLTVL.

This clone was detected once. The CDR3, as DNA: TGTGCCAGCAGCGTTAGCGGGGGGGGTGCCTACGAGCAGTACTTC. Its translation: CASSVSGGGAYEQYF. The J gene is TRBJ2-7, the V gene TRBV9, with 11 bases matching TRBD2. The trim removed 2 bases at V and 2 bases at J, leaving 3 bases unmatched. This CDR3 is 15 amino acids long. Per the germline V gene, CDR1 is SGDLS and CDR2 is YYNGEE.

A few counts support this clone. This chain connects TRBV4-3 to TRBJ2-3; a possible D gene is TRBD2 (6 bases). The CDR3 length is 17 residues. V was trimmed by 0 bases and J by 2 bases, leaving 15 bases between them. Germline CDR1 reads LGHNA; CDR2 reads YSLEER. CDR3 in amino acids: CASSQEVGAGPTDTQYF. CDR3 DNA: TGCGCCAGCAGCCAAGAGGTTGGCGCGGGACCCACAGATACGCAGTATTTT.

The rearrangement uses TRBV6-5 and TRBJ1-2; D gene unclear. CDR1 MNHEY and CDR2 SVGAGI come from the germline V gene. V was clipped by 0 bases and J by 2 bases, with 13 bases between them. This CDR3 has 16 amino acids. In nucleotides, the CDR3 is TGTGCCAGCAGTTACTCGATCGCGGGTTTGAACTATGGCTACACCTTC. Protein product: CASSYSIAGLNYGYTF.